The rows below give T cell receptor beta chains drawn from one sample of a study of regulatory T cells in long-lasting Graves disease. MiXCR was run by TCRdb on the multiplex PCR reads, yielding one entry per CDR3 protein. The sample shows 440,000 or so distinct CDR3 sequences, roughly 15% of them seen only once. This sample was also put to use in a study of T cells in Graves' hyperthyroidism and ophthalmopathy.

Sequenced material: peripheral blood mononuclear cells (PBMCs), taken at new diagnosis, from a patient treated with antithyroid drugs. The receptors stem from a woman aged 25 to 39 with Graves disease. CDR3s include the opening cysteine and the closing phenylalanine or tryptophan. The D gene is left open where the match is weak. Clone size is not always given. Where it is, it says once, few, many or a class for expanded clones.

TRBD1 TRBJ2-2 TRBV2 - CASSDLGQALNTGELFF TGTGCCAGCAGTGACTTGGGACAGGCTCTAAACACCGGGGAGCTGTTTTTT
TRBD2 TRBJ2-1 TRBV24-1 few CATSDPKRTSGRPRFPYNEQFF TGTGCCACCAGTGACCCCAAGCGGACTAGCGGGAGGCCCCGCTTCCCTTACAATGAGCAGTTCTTC
TRBD1 TRBJ1-3 TRBV12-3/TRBV12-4 many CASSWTGLGNTIYF TGTGCCAGCAGTTGGACAGGGCTTGGAAACACCATATATTTT
- TRBJ1-1 TRBV7-8 many CASRPREGGPNTEAFF TGTGCCAGCAGACCCCGAGAGGGGGGGCCCAACACTGAAGCTTTCTTT
- TRBJ2-5 TRBV6-5 - CASSWGTGETQYF TGTGCCAGCAGTTGGGGGACTGGGGAGACCCAGTACTTC
- TRBJ2-1 TRBV5-1 many CASSLPGVYEQFF TGCGCCAGCAGCTTGCCAGGGGTGTATGAGCAGTTCTTC
- TRBJ1-2 TRBV29-1 few CSVETPFFYGYTF TGCAGCGTTGAGACTCCGTTCTTCTATGGCTACACCTTC
TRBD1 TRBJ2-7 TRBV15 - CATSRGTGIYEQYF TGTGCCACCAGCAGAGGGACAGGGATCTACGAGCAGTACTTC
TRBD2 TRBJ2-6 TRBV2 many CASSDPGTSAYSGANVLTF TGTGCCAGCAGTGACCCCGGGACTAGCGCGTACTCTGGGGCCAACGTCCTGACTTTC
TRBD2 TRBJ2-2 TRBV11-2 few CASSAGTSGRLISGELFF TGTGCCAGCAGCGCCGGGACTAGCGGGAGACTAATATCCGGGGAGCTGTTTTTT
- TRBJ2-3 TRBV28 few CASSPGGGDTQYF TGTGCCAGCAGCCCCGGGGGCGGAGATACGCAGTATTTT
- TRBJ2-1 TRBV6-2/TRBV6-3 many CASSPNPLPQFF TGTGCCAGCTCCCCAAACCCGCTTCCGCAGTTCTTC
TRBD1 TRBJ1-5 TRBV24-1 - CATSDKDRVGQPQHF TGTGCCACCAGTGACAAGGACAGGGTGGGCCAGCCCCAGCATTTT
TRBD1 TRBJ1-4 TRBV6-1 few CASWDSLSSNEKLFF TGTGCCAGCTGGGACAGCCTAAGTTCAAATGAAAAACTGTTTTTT
- TRBJ2-7 TRBV12-3/TRBV12-4 many CASNTGSSEQYF TGTGCCAGCAATACAGGGTCCTCCGAGCAGTACTTC
- TRBJ2-1 TRBV19 - CASKKDSGPWNEQFF TGTGCCAGCAAAAAGGACAGTGGGCCTTGGAATGAGCAGTTCTTC
TRBD2 TRBJ2-5 TRBV5-1 - CASSFPSGTSPYF TGCGCCAGCAGCTTCCCTAGCGGGACCTCCCCCTACTTC